The clone carrying this T cell receptor beta chain came up a few times. The target antigen is unknown. MiXCR, run by TCRdb on the reads, gives a single entry per CDR3 protein. The sample contains about 920,000 distinct CDR3 sequences, around 31% of which appear only once. V lost 0 bases, J lost 11 bases, and 8 bases stayed unmatched. CDR3 size: 14 residues. Germline V lookup: CDR1 SGHDN, CDR2 FVKESK. The data were obtained in a study of T cell repertoires in cytomegalovirus infection. Study-wide background: CMV epitopes used comprised recently identified HLA-C-restricted ones and well-studied HLA-B-restricted ones. Signatures in public TCR beta sequences pointed to both CMV infection and matching HLA type.

Study observations and caveats: Identification of carriers of CMV plus the relevant HLA was performed using cumulative public TCR beta family frequency. The ex vivo response was dominated by HLA-C-restricted CMV-specific TCR beta clonotypes.

The receptor was derived from a human donor in good health (CMV status not recorded). Some clones in this sample may be carry-over from other donors' samples. The gene calls are TRBV14 and TRBJ1-1; TRBD1 matches 8 bases. The material was cultured CD8+ T cells from PBMCs, obtained from culture after CMV antigen stimulation. The chain's CDR3 is CASSQDYRGVNAFF. CDR3 nucleotides: TGTGCCAGCAGCCAAGATTACAGGGGGGTAAACGCTTTCTTT.